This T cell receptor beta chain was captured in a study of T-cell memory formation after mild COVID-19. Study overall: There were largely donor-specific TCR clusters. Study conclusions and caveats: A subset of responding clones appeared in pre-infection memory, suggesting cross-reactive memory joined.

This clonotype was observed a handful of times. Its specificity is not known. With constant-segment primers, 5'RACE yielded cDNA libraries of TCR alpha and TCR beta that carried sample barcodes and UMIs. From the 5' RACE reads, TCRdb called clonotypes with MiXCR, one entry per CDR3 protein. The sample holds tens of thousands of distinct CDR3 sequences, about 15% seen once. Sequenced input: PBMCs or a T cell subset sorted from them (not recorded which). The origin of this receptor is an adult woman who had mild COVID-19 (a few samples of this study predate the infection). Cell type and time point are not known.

The CDR3 sequence: CSVEWGDNEQYF. CDR3 DNA: TGCAGCGTTGAGTGGGGGGATAACGAGCAGTACTTC. The chain employs TRBV29-1 and TRBJ2-7; perhaps TRBD2 as D (6 bases). Germline CDR1 and CDR2: SQVTM and ANQGSEA. The V and J ends lost 3 bases and 5 bases respectively, with 11 bases between them. The CDR3 covers 12 residues.